This is a list of T cell receptor beta chains from one sample in a study of early T cells in non-severe SARS-CoV-2 infection. TCRdb redid the calling of the 5' RACE reads with MiXCR, one entry per CDR3 protein. The repertoire holds tens of thousands of distinct CDR3 sequences, approximately 5.9% seen once, with 4.8% in the top ten. Sequencing was performed on whole blood. The receptors were sampled from an adult who was a healthcare worker with PCR-confirmed SARS-CoV-2 infection or an uninfected control (not recorded which). Each CDR3 is given with its conserved first and last residue. D genes are given only for firm matches. Expanded clones are given a class, and other clones once, few, many or no size at all.

d_call	clone_size	j_call	cdr3_length	v_call	cdr3_nt	cdr3_aa
.	many	TRBJ2-2	14	TRBV4-1	TGCGCCAGCAGCCAAGAAATGACCGGTCCTCGGCTGTTTTTT	CASSQEMTGPRLFF
.	many	TRBJ2-7	16	TRBV6-6	TGTGCCAGCAGACCCCTTAGAAGGACAGCCGTCTACGAGCAGTACTTC	CASRPLRRTAVYEQYF
.	many	TRBJ1-1	14	TRBV6-5	TGTGCCAGCAGAGGACTGGGAAGGGACACTGAAGCTTTCTTT	CASRGLGRDTEAFF
.	.	TRBJ1-1	12	TRBV29-1	TGCAGCGGGGTGCTTTGGGGCACTGAAGCTTTCTTT	CSGVLWGTEAFF
.	.	TRBJ2-2	13	TRBV2	TGTGCCAGCAGTGAAGGGGGAACCGGGGAGCTGTTTTTT	CASSEGGTGELFF
.	few	TRBJ2-2	13	TRBV20-1	TGCAGTGCTAACCAGGAGAACACCGGGGAGCTGTTTTTT	CSANQENTGELFF
.	.	TRBJ1-5	14	TRBV16	TGTGCCAGCAGCCAAGGTGAACAGGGATTGCCCCAGCATTTT	CASSQGEQGLPQHF
.	many	TRBJ2-1	15	TRBV5-1	TGCGCCAGCAGCATGGGACACAGCTCCTACAATGAGCAGTTCTTC	CASSMGHSSYNEQFF
.	many	TRBJ1-1	10	TRBV20-1	TGCAGTGCTGGGGAGGGCTACGCTTTCTTT	CSAGEGYAFF
.	many	TRBJ2-3	12	TRBV5-1	TGCGCCAGCAGCCTCAACGCAGATACGCAGTATTTT	CASSLNADTQYF
.	many	TRBJ2-1	13	TRBV24-1	TGTGCCACCACCAGCGGACTAAACAATGAGCAGTTCTTC	CATTSGLNNEQFF
.	.	TRBJ1-1	13	TRBV27	TGTGCCAGCAGTTTAGTCGGGAGTACTGAAGCTTTCTTT	CASSLVGSTEAFF
TRBD2	many	TRBJ2-1	13	TRBV6-4	TGTGCCAGCAGTGACAGCGGGACCGATGAGCAGTTCTTC	CASSDSGTDEQFF
.	.	TRBJ2-5	14	TRBV20-1	TGCAGTGCTACGGCTGGGACTTCTCAAGAGACCCAGTACTTC	CSATAGTSQETQYF
.	few	TRBJ2-7	11	TRBV6-5	TGTGCCAGCAGGACGGACTACGAGCAGTACTTC	CASRTDYEQYF
.	many	TRBJ2-7	13	TRBV6-6	TGTGCCAGCAGTAATCCGACTAGTTACGAGCAGTACTTC	CASSNPTSYEQYF
.	many	TRBJ2-1	14	TRBV12-3/TRBV12-4	TGTGCCAGCAGTGTACTAGGTGAGGGCAATGAGCAGTTCTTC	CASSVLGEGNEQFF
TRBD1	many	TRBJ2-7	15	TRBV7-6	TGTGCCAGCAGTCCGAGGGGGACAGGGAAATACGAGCAGTACTTC	CASSPRGTGKYEQYF
.	many	TRBJ2-1	10	TRBV30	TGTGCCTGGAGCGAGGGTGAGCAGTTCTTC	CAWSEGEQFF
TRBD2	many	TRBJ2-7	17	TRBV20-1	TGCAGTGCTAGGGCCCAACGGACTAGCGGGAGTCCCTACGAGCAGTACTTC	CSARAQRTSGSPYEQYF
TRBD2	many	TRBJ2-7	14	TRBV27	TGTGCCAGCAGGGAGCGGGGGCCGCAGGGCGAGCAGTACTTC	CASRERGPQGEQYF
.	many	TRBJ2-3	11	TRBV29-1	TGCAGCGTTGGGTTAGTAGATACGCAGTATTTT	CSVGLVDTQYF
.	many	TRBJ1-1	10	TRBV28	TGTGCCAGCAGCACCATTGAAGCTTTCTTT	CASSTIEAFF
.	many	TRBJ2-3	14	TRBV27	TGTGCCAGCAGTTTATCGACAGTGGCAGATACGCAGTATTTT	CASSLSTVADTQYF
TRBD1	many	TRBJ2-7	15	TRBV11-2	TGTGCCAGCAGCTCGTACAGGGGCTCCCTTTACGAGCAGTACTTC	CASSSYRGSLYEQYF
.	many	TRBJ2-7	15	TRBV20-1	TGCAGTGCCAGGGGGCTAGCGGGACCGACCTACGAGCAGTACTTC	CSARGLAGPTYEQYF
.	many	TRBJ1-6	14	TRBV7-9	TGTGCCAGCGTGTCTTCAGGGCCTAATTCACCCCTCCACTTT	CASVSSGPNSPLHF
.	.	TRBJ2-3	15	TRBV12-3/TRBV12-4	TGTGCCAGCAGTTTAATTGCGGGCAAAGGGGATACGCAGTATTTT	CASSLIAGKGDTQYF
.	few	TRBJ1-4	12	TRBV20-1	TGCAGTGCTAGCAGGGAGAATGAAAAACTGTTTTTT	CSASRENEKLFF
.	many	TRBJ2-1	15	TRBV6-5	TGTGCCAGCAGGAGACAGGGAGGGATAGACAATGAGCAGTTCTTC	CASRRQGGIDNEQFF
.	many	TRBJ2-1	18	TRBV4-1	TGCGCCAGCAGCCAAGATCGGGGACGGGGGGCCTCCTACAATGAGCAGTTCTTC	CASSQDRGRGASYNEQFF
TRBD1	many	TRBJ1-5	15	TRBV4-1	TGCGCCAGCAGCCAACCCTCAAGGGGGCGTCAGCCCCAGCATTTT	CASSQPSRGRQPQHF
.	few	TRBJ1-4	15	TRBV12-3/TRBV12-4	TGTGCCAGCAGTTTAGTGCCATCTTCTAATGAAAAACTGTTTTTT	CASSLVPSSNEKLFF
.	.	TRBJ1-4	14	TRBV9	TGTGCCAGCAGCGTAGCTACCGGTAATGAAAAACTGTTTTTT	CASSVATGNEKLFF
.	.	TRBJ2-3	13	TRBV20-1	TGCAGTGCTGTGGCCCCTGACACAGATACGCAGTATTTT	CSAVAPDTDTQYF
.	many	TRBJ2-5	14	TRBV19	TGTGCCAGTAGTATCCCGGGGCGGAGAGAGACCCAGTACTTC	CASSIPGRRETQYF
.	many	TRBJ2-2	13	TRBV9	TGTGCCAGCAGCGTAGAGGGGGCCGGGGAGCTGTTTTTT	CASSVEGAGELFF
.	few	TRBJ2-7	15	TRBV6-2/TRBV6-3	TGTGCCAGCAGTAACGGACCGACAGGCTCCTACGAGCAGTACTTC	CASSNGPTGSYEQYF
.	many	TRBJ1-1	16	TRBV28	TGTGCCAGCAGTTTACCCCCTGACGGGTGGGACACTGAAGCTTTCTTT	CASSLPPDGWDTEAFF
TRBD1	.	TRBJ2-7	13	TRBV12-3/TRBV12-4	TGTGCCAGCAGTTTAAGGGGACAGGCTGCGCAGTACTTC	CASSLRGQAAQYF
TRBD1	many	TRBJ1-1	15	TRBV19	TGTGCCAGTAGCCCACAGGGGGCTTTGACCACTGAAGCTTTCTTT	CASSPQGALTTEAFF
.	many	TRBJ2-7	16	TRBV6-6	TGTGCCAGCAGTAATGGGACTCCTCTTATTCCCTACGAGCAGTACTTC	CASSNGTPLIPYEQYF
TRBD2	many	TRBJ2-3	16	TRBV15	TGTGCCACCAGCAGAGATCGAGGGGAGGGGACAGATACGCAGTATTTT	CATSRDRGEGTDTQYF
.	many	TRBJ2-1	16	TRBV28	TGTGCCAGCAGTTTGATGGGGCAGGGGGGGGACAATGAGCAGTTCTTC	CASSLMGQGGDNEQFF
.	many	TRBJ2-7	12	TRBV27	TGTGCCAGCAGTTCGCTCGGGTACGAGCAGTACTTC	CASSSLGYEQYF
.	.	TRBJ2-7	16	TRBV9	TGTGCCAGCAGCGTAGACGTAGCGGTTCCCGGCAACGAGCAGTACTTC	CASSVDVAVPGNEQYF
.	few	TRBJ1-5	17	TRBV18	TGTGCCAGCTCGGCGTTGCCATTACAGGGCCACGACCAGCCCCAGCATTTT	CASSALPLQGHDQPQHF
.	many	TRBJ2-7	11	TRBV20-1	TGCAGTGCTAGCCTCGTAGGCGAGCAGTACTTC	CSASLVGEQYF
.	few	TRBJ2-5	15	TRBV12-3/TRBV12-4	TGTGCCAGCACCATATACGGGGGAAAGGGAGAGACCCAGTACTTC	CASTIYGGKGETQYF
.	many	TRBJ1-2	11	TRBV30	TGTGCCTGGAGCAGAGGATTTGGCTACACCTTC	CAWSRGFGYTF
TRBD1	few	TRBJ1-6	18	TRBV3-1	TGTGCCAGCAGCCCCGGGACAGGCGATCTCGAATATAATTCACCCCTCCACTTT	CASSPGTGDLEYNSPLHF
TRBD2	few	TRBJ2-2	15	TRBV30	TGTGCCTGTCTAAAAGCGGGAGCGCGGACCGGGGAGCTGTTTTTT	CACLKAGARTGELFF
.	few	TRBJ2-7	13	TRBV9	TGTGCCAGCAGCGTAGGAGGGGGGGACGAGCAGTACTTC	CASSVGGGDEQYF
.	many	TRBJ2-3	13	TRBV6-4	TGTGCCAGCAGAAGGGTAGGCACAGATACGCAGTATTTT	CASRRVGTDTQYF
.	.	TRBJ2-1	15	TRBV13	TGTGCCAGCAGCTTAGAAGGAAGCTCCTACAATGAGCAGTTCTTC	CASSLEGSSYNEQFF
.	.	TRBJ2-1	14	TRBV5-1	TGCGCCAGCAGCTTCGACAGCTCCTACAATGAGCAGTTCTTC	CASSFDSSYNEQFF
.	few	TRBJ2-1	14	TRBV5-6	TGTGCCAGCAGCTTCGGGACTCTTTACAATGAGCAGTTCTTC	CASSFGTLYNEQFF
TRBD1	many	TRBJ1-6	15	TRBV20-1	TGCAGTGAGGGACAGGGGGCTTTTGAGGATTCACCCCTCCACTTT	CSEGQGAFEDSPLHF
TRBD1	many	TRBJ1-1	15	TRBV20-1	TGCAGTACGACCGGGAACAGGGGCTATGACACTGAAGCTTTCTTT	CSTTGNRGYDTEAFF
.	many	TRBJ2-1	14	TRBV3-1	TGTGCCAGCAGCCCCCTACTACCCAGCAATGAGCAGTTCTTC	CASSPLLPSNEQFF